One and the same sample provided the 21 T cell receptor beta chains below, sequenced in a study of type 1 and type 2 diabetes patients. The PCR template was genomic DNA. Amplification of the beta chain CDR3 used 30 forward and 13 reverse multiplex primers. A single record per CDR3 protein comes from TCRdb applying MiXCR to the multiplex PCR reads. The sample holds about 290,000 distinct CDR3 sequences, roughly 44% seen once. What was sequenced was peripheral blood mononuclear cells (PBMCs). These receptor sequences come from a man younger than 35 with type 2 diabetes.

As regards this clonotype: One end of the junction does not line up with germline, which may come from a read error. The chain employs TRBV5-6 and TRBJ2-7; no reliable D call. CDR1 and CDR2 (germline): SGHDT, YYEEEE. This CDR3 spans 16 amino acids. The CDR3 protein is CASSLRSSRISYEQYF. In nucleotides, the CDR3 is TGTGCCAGTAGCTTGCGTTCCAGCCGGATCTCCTACGAGCAGTACTTC.

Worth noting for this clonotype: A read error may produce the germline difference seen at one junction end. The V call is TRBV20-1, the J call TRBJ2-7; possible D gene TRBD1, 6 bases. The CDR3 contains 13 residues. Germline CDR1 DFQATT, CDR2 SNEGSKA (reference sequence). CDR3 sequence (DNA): TGCAATGCTAGGAGGTCAGGGGACTACGAGCAGTACTTC. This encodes CNARRSGDYEQYF.

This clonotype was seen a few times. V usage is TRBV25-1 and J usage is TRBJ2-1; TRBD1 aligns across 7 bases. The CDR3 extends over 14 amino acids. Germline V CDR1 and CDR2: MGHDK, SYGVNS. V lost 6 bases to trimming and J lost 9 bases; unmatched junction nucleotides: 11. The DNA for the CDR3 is TGTGCCAGCAGGTCCGAGACAGGGTCAGTTGAGCAGTTCTTC. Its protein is CASRSETGSVEQFF. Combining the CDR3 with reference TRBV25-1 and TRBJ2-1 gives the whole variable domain EADIYQTPRYLVIGTGKKITLECSQTMGHDKMYWYQQDPGMELHLIHYSYGVNSTEKGDLSSESTVSRIRTEHFPLTLESARPSHTSQYLCASRSETGSVEQFFGPGTRLTVL.

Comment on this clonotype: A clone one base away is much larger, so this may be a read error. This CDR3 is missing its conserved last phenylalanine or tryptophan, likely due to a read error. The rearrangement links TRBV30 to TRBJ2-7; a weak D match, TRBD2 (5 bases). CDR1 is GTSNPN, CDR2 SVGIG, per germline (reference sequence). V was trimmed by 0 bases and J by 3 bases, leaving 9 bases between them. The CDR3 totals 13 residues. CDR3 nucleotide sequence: TGTGCCTGGAGTGTACGAGGGAGCTACGAGCAGTACTCC. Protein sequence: CAWSVRGSYEQYS.

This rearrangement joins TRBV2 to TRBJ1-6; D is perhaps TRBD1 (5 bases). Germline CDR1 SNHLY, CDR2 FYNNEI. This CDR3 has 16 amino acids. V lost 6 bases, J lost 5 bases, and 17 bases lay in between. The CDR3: CASRPRGTGHNSPLHF. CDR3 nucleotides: TGTGCCAGCAGGCCTCGGGGGACCGGCCATAATTCACCCCTCCACTTT.

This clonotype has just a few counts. CDR3 coding DNA: TGTGCCAGCGGGACAGGGAGCTACGAGCAGTACTTC. Encoded protein: CASGTGSYEQYF. The V gene is TRBV13, the J gene TRBJ2-7; 9 bases agree with TRBD1. This CDR3 has 12 amino acids. The V and J ends lost 8 bases and 3 bases, in that order; junction bases with no gene match: 2. Per germline, CDR1 PRHDT and CDR2 FYEKMQ (reference sequence).

CDR3 in DNA: TGTGCCAGCAGCCAAGTTACTAGCGGCGACGAGCAGTACTTC. This codes for CASSQVTSGDEQYF. J is TRBJ2-7 and V is TRBV4-2, with 8 bases lining up with TRBD2. J gave up 5 bases and V 1 base, and 4 bases lay outside the gene matches. The CDR3 sequence is 14 residues long. CDR1 and CDR2 from the germline V gene are LGHNA and YNFKEQ.

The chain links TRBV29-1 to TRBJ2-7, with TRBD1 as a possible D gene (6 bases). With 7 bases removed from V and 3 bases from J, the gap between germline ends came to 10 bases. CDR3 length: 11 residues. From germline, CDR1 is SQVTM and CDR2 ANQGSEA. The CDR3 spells CSAGDNYEQYF. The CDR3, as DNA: TGCAGCGCAGGGGACAACTACGAGCAGTACTTC.

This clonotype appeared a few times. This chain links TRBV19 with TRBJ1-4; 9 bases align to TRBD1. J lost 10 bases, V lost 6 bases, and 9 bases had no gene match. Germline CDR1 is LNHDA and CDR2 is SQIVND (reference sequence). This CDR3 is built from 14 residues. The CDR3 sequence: CASSPDRGHGKLFF. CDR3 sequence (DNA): TGTGCCAGTAGCCCGGACAGGGGACATGGAAAACTGTTTTTT.

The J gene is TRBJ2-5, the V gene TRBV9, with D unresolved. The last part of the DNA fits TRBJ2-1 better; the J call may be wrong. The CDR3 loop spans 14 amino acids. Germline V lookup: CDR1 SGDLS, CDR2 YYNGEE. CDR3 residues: CASSVIEASNEQFF. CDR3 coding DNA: TGTGCCAGCAGCGTAATTGAAGCGAGCAATGAGCAGTTCTTC.

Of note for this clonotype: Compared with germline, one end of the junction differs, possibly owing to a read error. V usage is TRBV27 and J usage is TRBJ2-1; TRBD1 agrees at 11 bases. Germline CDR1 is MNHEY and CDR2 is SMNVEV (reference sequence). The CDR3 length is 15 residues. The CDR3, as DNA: TGTGCCAGCAGTCTATCAGGGACAGGGGGGATCGAGCAGTTCTTC. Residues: CASSLSGTGGIEQFF.

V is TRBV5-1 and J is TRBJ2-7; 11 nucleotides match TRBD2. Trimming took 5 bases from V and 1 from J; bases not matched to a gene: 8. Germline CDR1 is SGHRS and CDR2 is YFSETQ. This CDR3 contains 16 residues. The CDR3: CASRFRLAGGSYEQYF. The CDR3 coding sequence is TGCGCCAGCAGGTTTAGGCTAGCGGGAGGATCCTACGAGCAGTACTTC.

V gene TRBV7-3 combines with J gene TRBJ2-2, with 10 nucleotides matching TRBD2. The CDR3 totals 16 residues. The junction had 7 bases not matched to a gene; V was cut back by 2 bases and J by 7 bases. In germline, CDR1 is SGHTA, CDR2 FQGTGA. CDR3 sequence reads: CASSLDGTSAFGELFF. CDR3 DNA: TGTGCCAGCAGCTTAGACGGGACTAGCGCGTTCGGGGAGCTGTTTTTT. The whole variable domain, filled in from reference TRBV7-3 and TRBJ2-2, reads GAGVSQTPSNKVTEKGKYVELRCDPISGHTALYWYRQSLGQGPEFLIYFQGTGAADDSGLPNDRFFAVRPEGSVSTLKIQRTERGDSAVYLCASSLDGTSAFGELFFGEGSRLTVL.

The CDR3 loop is CASSGQPNTGELFF. The CDR3 nucleotides read TGTGCCAGTAGCGGTCAGCCAAACACCGGGGAGCTGTTTTTT. The chain employs TRBV19 and TRBJ2-2; D remains unclear. V was shortened by 6 bases and J by 2 bases, with 10 bases between the two germline ends. The CDR3 runs 14 residues. Germline values: CDR1 LNHDA, CDR2 SQIVND (reference sequence).

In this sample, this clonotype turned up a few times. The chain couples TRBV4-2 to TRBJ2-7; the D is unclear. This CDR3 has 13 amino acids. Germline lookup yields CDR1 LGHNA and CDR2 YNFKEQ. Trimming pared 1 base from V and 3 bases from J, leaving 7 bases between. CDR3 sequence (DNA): TGTGCCAGCAGCCAAGGACCGGACTACGAGCAGTACTTC. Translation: CASSQGPDYEQYF.

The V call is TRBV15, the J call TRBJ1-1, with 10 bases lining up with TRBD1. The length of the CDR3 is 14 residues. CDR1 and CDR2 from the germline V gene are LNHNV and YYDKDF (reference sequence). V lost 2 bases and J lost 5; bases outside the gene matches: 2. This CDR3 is CATSRWDRGTEAFF. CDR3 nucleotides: TGTGCCACCAGCAGATGGGACAGGGGAACTGAAGCTTTCTTT. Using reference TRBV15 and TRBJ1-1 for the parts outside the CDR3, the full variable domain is DAMVIQNPRYQVTQFGKPVTLSCSQTLNHNVMYWYQQKSSQAPKLLFHYYDKDFNNEADTPDNFQSRRPNTSFCFLDIRSPGLGDTAMYLCATSRWDRGTEAFFGQGTRLTVV.

The CDR3 bases are TGTGCCACCAGCAGCCTGATGGGGACAGGGTCCAACGTCCTGACTTTC. It yields the protein CATSSLMGTGSNVLTF. The chain carries TRBV15 and TRBJ2-6; 9 bases line up with TRBD1. Germline-derived CDR1 and CDR2 are LNHNV and YYDKDF (reference sequence). Trimming cost V 3 bases and J 8 bases; bases outside gene matches: 8. The CDR3 is 16 amino acids.

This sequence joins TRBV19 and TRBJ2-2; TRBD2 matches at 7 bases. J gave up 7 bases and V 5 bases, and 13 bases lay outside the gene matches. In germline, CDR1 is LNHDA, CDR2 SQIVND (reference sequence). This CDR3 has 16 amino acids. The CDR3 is CASSDVTAGWVGELFF. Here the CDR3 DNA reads TGTGCCAGTAGTGACGTAACAGCGGGATGGGTCGGGGAGCTGTTTTTT.

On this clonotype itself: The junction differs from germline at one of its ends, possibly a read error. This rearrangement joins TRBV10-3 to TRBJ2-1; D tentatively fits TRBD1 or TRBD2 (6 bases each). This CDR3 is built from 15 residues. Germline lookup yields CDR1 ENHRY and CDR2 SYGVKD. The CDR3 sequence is CASSYSPGHSGEQFF. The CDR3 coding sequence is TGTGCCAGCAGTTACTCGCCGGGACATAGCGGTGAGCAGTTCTTC.

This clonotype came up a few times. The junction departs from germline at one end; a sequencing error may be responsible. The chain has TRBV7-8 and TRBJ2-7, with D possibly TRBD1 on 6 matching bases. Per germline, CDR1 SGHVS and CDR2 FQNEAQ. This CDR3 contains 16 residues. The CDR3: CASSTPDRLGFYEQYF. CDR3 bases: TGCGCCAGCAGCACTCCCGACAGGTTAGGGTTCTACGAGCAGTACTTC.

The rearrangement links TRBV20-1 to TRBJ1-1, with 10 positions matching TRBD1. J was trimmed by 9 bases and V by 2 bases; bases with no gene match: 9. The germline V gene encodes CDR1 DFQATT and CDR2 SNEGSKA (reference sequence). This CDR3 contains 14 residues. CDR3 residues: CSARKDRGTGKAFF. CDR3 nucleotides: TGCAGTGCTAGAAAGGACAGGGGGACGGGGAAAGCTTTCTTT.